This T cell receptor beta chain stems from a study of shared clonotypes between healthy human individuals. For the study at large: Per donor, CD8 memory used one plate, CD8 naive used two, CD4 memory used three and CD4 naive used three.

Overall study findings and caveats: The generation probabilities recorded for non-shared clonotypes fell below those of clonotypes shared by all four donors. Researchers sampled blood only, noting tissue repertoires likely differ.

This clone was picked up a small number of times. Its antigen is still unknown. The CDR3 has 15 residues. Germline CDR1 is SGHAT and CDR2 is FQNNGV. Trimming removed 5 bases from V and 4 bases from J, with 15 bases in between. When replicate PCRs were run on sorted subsets, they used approximately 210 ng DNA, around 33,000 T cell genomes. Sequenced by immunoSEQ multiplex PCR; TCRdb stores in-frame clones only, minus some. The table includes fewer than 850,000 clones, around 91% detected once. V and J are TRBV11-2 and TRBJ2-1; TRBD1 or TRBD2 may be the D gene (6 bases each). The receptor was isolated from a man aged 18 to 35 in good health. Some clones in this sample may be carry-over from other donors' samples. Sequenced: memory CD8+ T cells from PBMCs. The subset is: CD45RO+ cells pooled with CCR7-negative TemRA cells. CDR3 residues: CASSPSGEVYNEQFF. DNA for the CDR3: TGTGCCAGCAGCCCATCAGGGGAGGTTTACAATGAGCAGTTCTTC.